This T cell receptor (beta chain) stems from a study of CD8+ T cells in alopecia areata. Whole-study context: Tofacitinib administration to treated patients was oral, at 5 to 10 mg twice daily.

For this clone: What it binds is not known.

cDNA reverse transcribed from extracted RNA served as the sequencing template. Repertoires were generated with immunoSEQ multiplex PCR, while TCRdb's copy carries only in-frame clones and drops some. Found here are roughly 120,000 clones, roughly 56% of them singletons; the top ten hold around 3.4%. Treatment specified: oral pan-JAK inhibitor, 5-10 mg twice daily. Those with alopecia areata gave lesional scalp punch biopsies and peripheral blood. Study observations and caveats: Many expanded lesional clones persisted during tofacitinib (in both scalp and blood). As there was one nonresponder, how baseline CD8+ expansion relates to response remains uncertain.

The receptor's source is a human donor with alopecia areata. Sequenced here: CD4+ T cells sorted from blood, sampled at week 24, from a patient treated with tofacitinib.

CDR3 nucleotides: TGTGCCATCACAGGGGCGGCCGGGTCAGGCTCCTACAATGAGCAGTTCTTC. Its protein product is CAITGAAGSGSYNEQFF. This chain links TRBV10-3 with TRBJ2-1, with TRBD1 as a possible D gene (6 bases). This CDR3 region has 17 residues. Germline assignment: CDR1 ENHRY and CDR2 SYGVKD. Trimming cost V 7 bases and J 0 bases, with 19 bases left between them.